This TCR beta chain was identified during a study of T cell changes during pregnancy in multiple sclerosis. The CDR3 extends over 14 amino acids. The V and J ends lost 6 bases and 6 bases respectively, with 17 bases between them. The germline V gene encodes CDR1 MNHEY and CDR2 SVGAGI. Some clones are missing from TCRdb's copy, which holds only in-frame ones; the method was immunoSEQ multiplex PCR. Altogether more than 35,000 clones are present, around 87% being singletons, with the ten largest covering over 0.45%. The receptor was isolated from a female donor with multiple sclerosis, enrolled in a pregnancy study. The sequences come from CD4+ T cells from peripheral blood mononuclear cells, collected in the second trimester of pregnancy. The chain couples TRBV6-5 to TRBJ1-1, with D perhaps TRBD1 (5 bases). CDR3 sequence reads: CASSPGGRTAEAFF. CDR3 coding DNA: TGTGCCAGCAGCCCCGGGGGAAGGACGGCTGAAGCTTTCTTT.